This passage covers 18 T cell receptor beta chains from one sample sequenced in a study of metastatic and nonmetastatic thyroid tumors. Patients underwent thyroid surgery, and none had received any treatment before it. MiXCR re-clonotyped the PCR reads for TCRdb. The sample lists fewer than 40,000 clones; approximately 17% were seen once. The specimen sequenced was tumor tissue. The receptors stem from a female donor with papillary thyroid cancer or a benign thyroid nodule (not recorded which). Some clones in this sample may be carry-over from other donors' samples.

This clone was seen only a few times. Just one base apart from a much larger clone, this may be a read error. The same CDR3 also results from other DNA sequences found in this sample. The genes are TRBV12-3 or TRBV12-4 and TRBJ2-2; 9 positions match TRBD1. The CDR3 runs 14 residues. The CDR3 nucleotides read TGTGCCAGCTCCGGGACAGGGAACACTGGGGAGCTGTTTTTT. Amino acids: CASSGTGNTGELFF.

The table lists this clone with many counts. V is TRBV12-3 or TRBV12-4 and J is TRBJ1-1, with D tentatively TRBD1 (6 bases). The CDR3 contains 14 residues. V dropped 7 bases and J dropped 3 bases, with 15 bases sitting between them. The CDR3 loop is CASTHNAGDTEAFF. The CDR3 DNA is TGTGCCAGCACCCACAACGCAGGGGACACTGAAGCTTTCTTT.

This clone appeared many times. The chain employs TRBV12-3 or TRBV12-4 and TRBJ1-6; D might be TRBD1 (6 bases). Trimming shortened V by 9 bases and J by 4 bases, and 16 bases separated the two germline ends. The CDR3 is 15 residues long. The CDR3 here is CASLYYTGYNSPLHF. The CDR3 DNA reads TGTGCCAGTCTGTACTACACAGGGTATAATTCACCCCTCCACTTT.

This clone was observed many times. This chain joins TRBV5-1 and TRBJ2-3, with 11 positions matching TRBD2. J lost 2 bases, V lost 2 bases, and 7 bases had no gene match. From germline, CDR1 is SGHRS and CDR2 YFSETQ. The CDR3 sequence is 17 residues long. The CDR3 sequence is CASSFLTSGEATDTQYF. DNA of the CDR3: TGCGCCAGCAGCTTCCTGACTAGCGGGGAAGCCACAGATACGCAGTATTTT.

This clone has at least ten counts. The chain combines TRBV2 with TRBJ2-2; no firm D call. Trimming removed 3 bases from V and 5 bases from J, with 7 bases in between. Per germline, CDR1 SNHLY and CDR2 FYNNEI. CDR3 size: 13 residues. The CDR3 nucleotides read TGTGCCAGCAGTGATTTGTCAACCGGGGAGCTGTTTTTT. This translates into CASSDLSTGELFF.

For this clone: A read error is possible here, since a much larger clone lies one base away. This chain uses TRBV5-4 with TRBJ2-2; 7 nucleotides match TRBD1. This CDR3 comprises 15 residues. V was clipped by 2 bases and J by 3 bases; unmatched bases: 4. Germline assignment: CDR1 SGHNT and CDR2 YYREEE (reference sequence). This CDR3 reads CASSFGQGDTGELFF. The CDR3 DNA reads TGTGCCAGCAGCTTTGGGCAGGGGGACACCGGGGAGCTGTTTTTT.

This clone was counted a few times. DNA of the CDR3: TGTGCCAGCTTGCTGGGCAGAGGAAACACCATATATTTT. Its protein product is CASLLGRGNTIYF. The chain links TRBV28 to TRBJ1-3, with unresolved D. V lost 8 bases to trimming and J lost 4 bases, with 12 bases between them. Germline CDR1 is MDHEN and CDR2 is SYDVKM. The CDR3 extends over 13 amino acids.

This clone was observed many times. V is TRBV30 and J is TRBJ1-3, with a weak D call TRBD1 (5 bases). Trimming took 4 bases from V and 2 from J, leaving 9 bases between them. From germline, CDR1 is GTSNPN and CDR2 SVGIG (reference sequence). This CDR3 is built from 13 residues. In DNA, the CDR3 is TGTGCCTGGACGTCAGGGCCTGGAAACACCATATATTTT. Translating it yields CAWTSGPGNTIYF.

V and J are TRBV3-1 and TRBJ2-5; 7 bases map to TRBD2. The ends lost 1 base at V and 2 bases at J; junction bases unmatched: 7. From germline, CDR1 is LGHDT and CDR2 YNNKEL (reference sequence). The CDR3 is made up of 16 amino acids. The CDR3 loop is CASSQGEGRGQETQYF. DNA of the CDR3: TGTGCCAGCAGCCAAGGGGAGGGGCGGGGGCAAGAGACCCAGTACTTC.

This clone was counted many times. The chain is built from TRBV12-3 or TRBV12-4 and TRBJ2-5; no definite D call. CDR3 length equals 14 residues. Deletions cut 2 bases from V and 7 bases from J, with 14 bases between. The CDR3 nucleotides are TGTGCCAGCAGTTTAACCCGAGCCCTTGGGACCCAGTACTTC. It translates to CASSLTRALGTQYF.

This clone appeared a single time. A much larger clone lies a single base off, so this may be a read error. The CDR3 does not end in the conserved phenylalanine or tryptophan, so this is likely a read error. V gene TRBV3-1 combines with J gene TRBJ1-2; D is uncertain. Germline V lookup: CDR1 LGHDT, CDR2 YNNKEL (reference sequence). This CDR3 has 12 amino acids. V was pared by 7 bases and J by 2 bases, with 8 bases between. CDR3 bases: TGTGCCAGCATGGGGTCGAACTATGGCTACACCCTC. Translated, it gives CASMGSNYGYTL.

This clone was counted ten times or more. CDR3 sequence: CASSFVGGTGELFF. Written as DNA, the CDR3 is TGTGCCAGCAGCTTCGTAGGAGGCACCGGGGAGCTGTTTTTT. The chain recombines TRBV7-9 with TRBJ2-2, with D possibly TRBD2 on 5 matching bases. The germline V gene encodes CDR1 SEHNR and CDR2 FQNEAQ (reference sequence). The CDR3 sequence is 14 residues long. Trimming took 3 bases from V and 4 from J, leaving 9 bases between them.

Turning to this clone: One end of the junction is discordant with germline, which a read error may explain. CDR3 residues: CASSYGAAGTEDFF. CDR3 coding DNA: TGCGCCAGCAGCTATGGGGCCGCGGGCACTGAAGATTTCTTT. The V and J genes are TRBV5-1 and TRBJ1-1; TRBD1 might be the D (5 bases). CDR3 size: 14 residues. Germline V gene data show CDR1 as SGHRS and CDR2 as YFSETQ.

A note on this clone: The junction does not match germline at one end; this may be a read error. V usage is TRBV6-5 and J usage is TRBJ1-5; TRBD1 aligns across 7 bases. The CDR3 has 17 amino acids. CDR1 is MNHEY, CDR2 SVGAGI, per germline. CDR3 DNA: TGTGCCAGCAGTTACACGACAGGGCTCGGACCAGATCAGCCCAAGCATTTT. It codes for CASSYTTGLGPDQPKHF.

The chain couples TRBV30 to TRBJ1-2; weak D call: TRBD1 (5 bases). The CDR3 runs 14 residues. Germline V lookup: CDR1 GTSNPN, CDR2 SVGIG (reference sequence). Trimming cost V 3 bases and J 4 bases, with 15 bases left between them. The CDR3 protein is CAWRTLEGFYGYTF. The DNA of the CDR3 is TGTGCCTGGAGGACACTGGAGGGGTTCTATGGCTACACCTTC.

This clone was seen ten or more times. As DNA, the CDR3 is TGTGCCAGCAGCCAAGATAACTATGGCTACACCTTC. This gives the protein CASSQDNYGYTF. This chain connects TRBV4-2 to TRBJ1-2; D remains unclear. CDR1 LGHNA and CDR2 YNFKEQ come from the germline V gene. The CDR3 runs 12 residues. V was pared by 0 bases and J by 1 base, with 0 bases between.

This clone has a count of ten or more. The rearrangement joins TRBV5-1 to TRBJ2-3; 7 positions match TRBD1. V trimming: 8 bases; J trimming: 2 bases; junction bases outside the gene matches: 11. Germline values: CDR1 SGHRS, CDR2 YFSETQ. CDR3 length: 15 residues. The CDR3 nucleotides read TGCGCCAGTTCTGAAACAGGGGACCTCACAGATACGCAGTATTTT. Residues: CASSETGDLTDTQYF.

This clone has at least ten counts. The V and J genes are TRBV10-3 and TRBJ2-2; D remains ambiguous. Germline V gene lookup returns CDR1 ENHRY and CDR2 SYGVKD. V lost 2 bases, J lost 6 bases, and 10 bases lay in between. The CDR3 spans 14 residues. The CDR3 DNA reads TGTGCCATCAGTGAGCCGGGCCCCCCCGGGGAGCTGTTTTTT. Protein: CAISEPGPPGELFF.